The 32 T cell receptor beta chains listed next were all sequenced from one sample in a study of cytomegalovirus exposure and HLA in healthy donors. A multiplex PCR was run with 60 Vbeta primers and 13 Jbeta primers. Using immunoSEQ multiplex PCR, the repertoire was profiled, and TCRdb retains in-frame clones only, with some absent. The sample lists under 300,000 clones, roughly four fifths occurring once. Sequencing input: PBMCs. The receptors were gathered from a woman in her sixties or seventies in good health and CMV-seropositive.

This clone came up a few times. This rearrangement joins TRBV19 to TRBJ2-7, with D tentatively TRBD2 (5 bases). The germline V gene has CDR1 LNHDA and CDR2 SQIVND (reference sequence). Trimming took 6 bases from V and 5 from J, leaving 14 bases between them. The CDR3 runs to 13 residues. The CDR3: CASSGGYPNEQYF. The CDR3 nucleotides read TGTGCCAGTAGCGGCGGGTACCCTAACGAGCAGTACTTC.

The chain joins TRBV29-1 to TRBJ2-3, with 11 bases lining up with TRBD2. Germline V lookup: CDR1 SQVTM, CDR2 ANQGSEA. The CDR3 is 15 residues long. The ends lost 4 bases at V and 3 bases at J; junction bases unmatched: 6. CDR3: CSVGHLAGGTDTQYF. CDR3 in DNA: TGCAGCGTTGGACATCTAGCGGGAGGAACAGATACGCAGTATTTT.

This clone showed up many times. This chain joins TRBV5-1 and TRBJ2-3; perhaps TRBD1 as D (6 bases). Trimming cost V 0 bases and J 2 bases, with 10 bases left between them. The CDR3 runs to 15 residues. The germline gives CDR1 SGHRS, CDR2 YFSETQ. This CDR3 reads CASSLGQANTDTQYF. For the CDR3, the DNA is TGCGCCAGCAGCTTGGGACAGGCCAACACAGATACGCAGTATTTT. Drawing the rest from reference TRBV5-1 and TRBJ2-3, the complete variable domain is KAGVTQTPRYLIKTRGQQVTLSCSPISGHRSVSWYQQTPGQGLQFLFEYFSETQRNKGNFPGRFSGRQFSNSRSEMNVSTLELGDSALYLCASSLGQANTDTQYFGPGTRLTVL.

The rearrangement links TRBV15 to TRBJ2-3; D might be TRBD2 (5 bases). CDR1 is LNHNV, CDR2 YYDKDF, per germline (reference sequence). The CDR3 runs 13 residues. Trimming removed 0 bases at V and 6 bases at J, with 7 bases between. CDR3 nucleotide sequence: TGTGCCACCAGCAGAGAATCGGGGGATACGCAGTATTTT. It translates to CATSRESGDTQYF.

The V gene is TRBV6-5, the J gene TRBJ2-7; the D gene is possibly TRBD1 (5 bases). The length of the CDR3 is 14 residues. Per germline, CDR1 MNHEY and CDR2 SVGAGI. V was clipped by 7 bases and J by 3 bases, with 16 bases between them. This CDR3 reads CASTSRAGNYEQYF. CDR3 DNA: TGTGCCAGCACCTCACGGGCAGGGAACTACGAGCAGTACTTC.

This clone came up once. This sequence joins TRBV7-9 and TRBJ1-2; no definite D call. Trimming cost V 10 bases and J 4 bases, with 13 bases left between them. The CDR3 is 12 residues long. Germline CDR1 and CDR2: SEHNR and FQNEAQ (reference sequence). The CDR3 DNA reads TGTGCCATAGAAAGTGTTGGCTATGGCTACACCTTC. It codes for CAIESVGYGYTF.

This clone was recorded only once. The chain combines TRBV6-5 with TRBJ1-3; TRBD1 is a possible D gene (6 bases). The CDR3 runs to 15 residues. V gave up 2 bases and J gave up 6 bases, with 14 bases separating them. Germline CDR1 is MNHEY and CDR2 is SVGAGI. CDR3 sequence: CASSYAGAGENTIYF. The CDR3 region has the DNA TGTGCCAGCAGTTACGCGGGGGCAGGGGAAAACACCATATATTTT.

The chain joins TRBV5-1 to TRBJ2-1, with TRBD2 matching over 8 bases. Trimming at V came to 1 base and at J to 4 bases, leaving 4 bases not matched to a gene. This CDR3 is 15 amino acids long. Germline CDR1 SGHRS, CDR2 YFSETQ. CDR3 sequence reads: CASSLQLAVYNEQFF. CDR3 DNA sequence: TGCGCCAGCAGCTTGCAACTAGCGGTGTACAATGAGCAGTTCTTC.

The gene calls are TRBV28 and TRBJ2-3, with TRBD2 matching over 10 bases. Germline V CDR1 and CDR2: MDHEN, SYDVKM. With 2 bases clipped from V and 2 bases from J, the junction kept 4 bases outside the gene matches. CDR3 length equals 16 residues. The CDR3 sequence is CASSLVAGGTTDTQYF. The DNA of the CDR3 is TGTGCCAGCAGTTTAGTAGCGGGAGGCACCACAGATACGCAGTATTTT.

DNA of the CDR3: TGTGCCACCAGCAGAGTACGGACAGGGGGCTTTAACGAGCAGTACTTC. Protein: CATSRVRTGGFNEQYF. V gene TRBV15 combines with J gene TRBJ2-7; 11 bases map to TRBD1. Germline CDR1 reads LNHNV; CDR2 reads YYDKDF (reference sequence). V dropped 1 base and J dropped 5; count of bases not matched to a gene: 7. CDR3 size: 16 residues.

The chain is built from TRBV30 and TRBJ2-3; 8 bases line up with TRBD1. The germline V gene has CDR1 GTSNPN and CDR2 SVGIG (reference sequence). The CDR3 is 13 residues long. J gave up 3 bases and V 5 bases, and 4 bases lay outside the gene matches. Here the CDR3 DNA reads TGTGCCTGGCAGGGACAGGCGACAGATACGCAGTATTTT. The encoded protein is CAWQGQATDTQYF.

This clone has more than one count but fewer than ten. The CDR3 region is CASSQDLSLRGPEAFF. The CDR3 coding sequence is TGCGCCAGCAGCCAAGATCTCTCGTTGAGAGGGCCTGAAGCTTTCTTT. The chain employs TRBV4-1 and TRBJ1-1; D unclear. The CDR3 totals 16 residues. Trimming left V 0 bases short and J 6 bases short, with 17 bases between. Per the germline V gene, CDR1 is MGHRA and CDR2 is YSYEKL.

This chain links TRBV11-2 with TRBJ1-2; D ambiguous. The CDR3 consists of 13 residues. V shed 1 base and J shed 3 bases, with 6 bases lying between them. Germline V lookup: CDR1 SGHAT, CDR2 FQNNGV. The CDR3 DNA follows: TGTGCCAGCAGCTTAGGCAGATACTATGGCTACACCTTC. This gives the protein CASSLGRYYGYTF.

This clone was counted once. The rearrangement uses TRBV6-1 and TRBJ1-2; D is possibly TRBD1 (5 bases). CDR1 MNHNS and CDR2 SASEGT come from the germline V gene. V lost 5 bases and J lost 0, with 10 bases in between. The CDR3 consists of 14 residues. The CDR3 nucleotides read TGTGCCAGCAGTCGGCAGGGCTCTAACTATGGCTACACCTTC. The encoded protein is CASSRQGSNYGYTF.

The V call is TRBV6-5, the J call TRBJ1-2; 9 bases are shared with TRBD1. This CDR3 spans 15 amino acids. Germline V CDR1 and CDR2: MNHEY, SVGAGI. The V gene end was trimmed by 2 bases and the J gene end by 5 bases; junction bases not matched to a gene: 6. This CDR3 reads CASSYDRGSGYGYTF. The CDR3 DNA sequence: TGTGCCAGCAGTTACGACAGGGGGTCCGGATATGGCTACACCTTC.

The chain links TRBV4-1 to TRBJ2-7; D gene unclear. The CDR3 consists of 16 residues. V lost 3 bases to trimming and J lost 2 bases, with 17 bases between them. Germline V gene lookup returns CDR1 MGHRA and CDR2 YSYEKL. DNA of the CDR3: TGCGCCAGCAGCCAGGCCCCTAGGCCTGCGCCCTACGAGCAGTACTTC. Protein sequence: CASSQAPRPAPYEQYF.

V usage is TRBV9 and J usage is TRBJ2-3, with D possibly matching TRBD2 (6 bases). Trimming took off 4 bases at V and 0 bases at J, with 12 bases between the two ends. Per germline, CDR1 SGDLS and CDR2 YYNGEE. This CDR3 comprises 15 residues. CDR3: CASSPPGTSTDTQYF. The CDR3 nucleotides read TGTGCCAGCAGCCCCCCCGGGACTAGCACAGATACGCAGTATTTT.

For this clone: One end of the junction does not line up with germline, which may come from a read error. The CDR3 nucleotides are TGTTCCAGTTTGTCAGGGCAAACTGAAGCTTTCTTT. Amino acid sequence: CSSLSGQTEAFF. The chain combines TRBV7-9 with TRBJ1-1; TRBD1 is a possible D gene (5 bases). The CDR3 runs 12 residues. Germline V CDR1 and CDR2: SEHNR, FQNEAQ (reference sequence).

The chain carries TRBV2 and TRBJ1-5, with D perhaps TRBD1 (6 bases). This CDR3 is 14 amino acids long. V lost 7 bases to trimming and J lost 1 base, with 11 bases between them. Germline V gene sequence: CDR1 SNHLY, CDR2 FYNNEI. The CDR3 nucleotides read TGTGCCAGCAACGACAGGACCAGCAATCAGCCCCAGCATTTT. It codes for CASNDRTSNQPQHF.

J is TRBJ1-3 and V is TRBV9; TRBD1 matches 7 bases. Germline loops: CDR1 SGDLS, CDR2 YYNGEE. This CDR3 is built from 15 residues. The V gene end was trimmed by 4 bases and the J gene end by 4 bases; junction bases not matched to a gene: 8. CDR3 coding DNA: TGTGCCAGCAGCACAGGGGAAGTACGGGGAAACACCATATATTTT. It is translated as CASSTGEVRGNTIYF.

Only one count was recorded for this clone. The gene calls are TRBV7-9 and TRBJ2-7, with 8 bases aligning to TRBD1. V gave up 8 bases and J gave up 6 bases; unmatched junction bases: 9. Germline assignment: CDR1 SEHNR and CDR2 FQNEAQ (reference sequence). The CDR3 runs 13 residues. In DNA form, the CDR3 reads TGTGCCAGCTCGCAGGGGGCTACGGGCGAGCAGTACTTC. Translation gives CASSQGATGEQYF.

The V call is TRBV5-1, the J call TRBJ1-3; D is unclear. This CDR3 comprises 14 residues. Germline CDR1 reads SGHRS; CDR2 reads YFSETQ. V lost 2 bases, J lost 1 base, and 7 bases lay in between. The chain's CDR3 is CASSFGESGNTIYF. CDR3 DNA sequence: TGCGCCAGCAGCTTTGGGGAGTCTGGAAACACCATATATTTT. The entire variable domain, with the rest obtained from reference TRBV5-1 and TRBJ1-3, is as follows: KAGVTQTPRYLIKTRGQQVTLSCSPISGHRSVSWYQQTPGQGLQFLFEYFSETQRNKGNFPGRFSGRQFSNSRSEMNVSTLELGDSALYLCASSFGESGNTIYFGEGSWLTVV.

This clone was seen only a few times. V gene TRBV5-1 combines with J gene TRBJ2-5, with D perhaps matching TRBD1 (7 bases). CDR1 is SGHRS, CDR2 YFSETQ, per germline. Trimming took off 4 bases at V and 5 bases at J, with 12 bases between the two ends. This CDR3 region has 13 residues. The CDR3 nucleotides are TGCGCCAGCAGCGGCGGGACAGCCGAGACCCAGTACTTC. This translates into CASSGGTAETQYF.

V usage is TRBV7-9 and J usage is TRBJ2-1; weak D call: TRBD2 (6 bases). The CDR3 has 17 amino acids. CDR1 and CDR2 from the germline V gene are SEHNR and FQNEAQ (reference sequence). V lost 3 bases and J lost 9, with 24 bases in between. CDR3 in amino acids: CASSFRGGGASGGEQFF. The CDR3 coding sequence is TGTGCCAGCAGCTTTCGGGGTGGCGGGGCGTCGGGCGGTGAGCAGTTCTTC.

This chain joins TRBV30 and TRBJ1-1, with D possibly matching TRBD1 (6 bases). The CDR3 length is 13 residues. CDR1 is GTSNPN, CDR2 SVGIG, per germline (reference sequence). With 8 bases removed from V and 0 bases from J, the gap between germline ends came to 13 bases. DNA of the CDR3: TGTGCCATCGCAGGGGCCCTGAACACTGAAGCTTTCTTT. This codes for CAIAGALNTEAFF.

This rearrangement joins TRBV7-9 to TRBJ2-7; 8 positions agree with TRBD2. CDR1 and CDR2 from the germline V gene are SEHNR and FQNEAQ (reference sequence). The CDR3 contains 16 residues. V gave up 3 bases and J gave up 3 bases; unmatched junction bases: 10. CDR3: CASSLGVSGALYEQYF. The CDR3 DNA reads as TGTGCCAGCAGCTTGGGAGTTAGCGGGGCCCTCTACGAGCAGTACTTC.

The rearrangement joins TRBV11-2 to TRBJ2-1; TRBD2 matches 7 bases. Germline V gene sequence: CDR1 SGHAT, CDR2 FQNNGV. The J segment lost 0 bases and the V segment lost 5 bases, leaving 4 bases of the junction unmatched. The CDR3 has 15 residues. The CDR3 protein is CASSPLAASYNEQFF. As DNA, the CDR3 is TGTGCCAGCAGCCCCCTAGCGGCCTCCTACAATGAGCAGTTCTTC.

The chain links TRBV6-6 to TRBJ1-5, with a possible D match to TRBD1 (5 bases). Trimming removed 2 bases from V and 3 bases from J, with 11 bases in between. Germline V gives CDR1 MNHNY, CDR2 SVGAGI (reference sequence). The CDR3 sequence is 15 residues long. The CDR3, as DNA: TGTGCCAGCAGTTACGTCGGCAGGGACAATCAGCCCCAGCATTTT. Translation: CASSYVGRDNQPQHF.

This rearrangement joins TRBV9 to TRBJ1-1; D might be TRBD1 (5 bases). Trimming removed 4 bases at V and 7 bases at J, with 14 bases between. CDR1 and CDR2 from the germline V gene are SGDLS and YYNGEE. The CDR3 is 13 residues long. In DNA, the CDR3 is TGTGCCAGCAGCCAACAGGTAGACGATGAAGCTTTCTTT. Amino acid sequence: CASSQQVDDEAFF. Full variable domain (missing parts from reference TRBV9 and TRBJ1-1): DSGVTQTPKHLITATGQRVTLRCSPRSGDLSVYWYQQSLDQGLQFLIQYYNGEERAKGNILERFSAQQFPDLHSELNLSSLELGDSALYFCASSQQVDDEAFFGQGTRLTVV.

This sequence joins TRBV7-9 and TRBJ1-2; 12 positions match TRBD1. Germline trimming cut 5 bases from V and 4 bases from J; bases unmatched to any gene: 8. Germline values: CDR1 SEHNR, CDR2 FQNEAQ (reference sequence). This CDR3 comprises 16 residues. This CDR3 reads CASSTRDRGPFYGYTF. CDR3 nucleotides: TGTGCCAGCAGCACCCGGGACAGGGGGCCCTTCTATGGCTACACCTTC.

The chain employs TRBV28 and TRBJ1-2; 7 nucleotides line up with TRBD1. Germline lookup yields CDR1 MDHEN and CDR2 SYDVKM. After removal of 4 bases from V and 0 bases from J, the junction contained 5 bases not matched to a gene. This CDR3 is 15 amino acids long. CDR3 amino acids: CASSYQGGSNYGYTF. CDR3 sequence (DNA): TGTGCCAGCAGTTACCAGGGGGGATCTAACTATGGCTACACCTTC.

V usage is TRBV4-1 and J usage is TRBJ2-7, with 8 bases identical to TRBD1. Germline values: CDR1 MGHRA, CDR2 YSYEKL. V lost 4 bases to trimming and J lost 3 bases; unmatched junction nucleotides: 8. The CDR3 consists of 15 residues. CDR3 sequence: CASSPGTGGHYEQYF. In DNA form, the CDR3 reads TGCGCCAGCAGCCCGGGGACAGGTGGACACTACGAGCAGTACTTC.